This entry concerns a single T cell receptor beta chain. Its cognate antigen is unknown. The source of the sample is a study of T cells expressing NK-cell markers. For the study at large: According to the study, TCR beta repertoires originated from sorted CD3+CD56+NKG2C+, CD3+CD56+NKG2C- and CD3+CD56-NKG2C+ T cells. One of the eight sequenced donors was seronegative, whereas the other seven were HCMV-seropositive. Study results and limitations: NKG2C+ dominant clonotypes from several donors made up about 1.0-7.5% of CD8+ T cells. Also leading the CD3+CD56-NKG2C+ fraction in a handful of donors were these clonotypes.

TCRdb re-called the 5' RACE reads and shows each CDR3 protein once, DNA omitted. The repertoire table contains 300,000 or so distinct CDR3 sequences. Germline CDR1 is ENHRY and CDR2 is SYGVKD. The length of the CDR3 is 15 residues. V is TRBV10-3 and J is TRBJ2-3. The sequence came from a woman aged 18-70 years in good health. The sample comprised blood T cells: a sorted CD56 or NKG2C T cell subset, CD4+ or CD8+ T cells, or bulk PBMC T cells (not recorded which). The CDR3 loop is CAISDPGFHTDTQYF.